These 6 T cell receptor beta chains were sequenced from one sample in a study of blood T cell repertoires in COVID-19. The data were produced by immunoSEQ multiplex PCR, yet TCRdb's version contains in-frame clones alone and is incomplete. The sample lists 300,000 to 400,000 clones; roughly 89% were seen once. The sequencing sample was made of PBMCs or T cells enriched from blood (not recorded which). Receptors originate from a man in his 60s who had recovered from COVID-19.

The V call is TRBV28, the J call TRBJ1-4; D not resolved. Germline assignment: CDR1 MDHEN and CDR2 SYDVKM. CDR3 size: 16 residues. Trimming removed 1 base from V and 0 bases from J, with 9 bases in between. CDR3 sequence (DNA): TGTGCCAGCAGTTTATTGGGCGATTCAACTAATGAAAAACTGTTTTTT. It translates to CASSLLGDSTNEKLFF.

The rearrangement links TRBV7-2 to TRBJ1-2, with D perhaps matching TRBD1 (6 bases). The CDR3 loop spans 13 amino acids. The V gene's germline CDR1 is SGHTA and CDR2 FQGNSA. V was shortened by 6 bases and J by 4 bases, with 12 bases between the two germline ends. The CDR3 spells CASSAGTPYGYTF. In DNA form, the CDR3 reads TGTGCCAGCAGTGCCGGGACACCCTATGGCTACACCTTC.

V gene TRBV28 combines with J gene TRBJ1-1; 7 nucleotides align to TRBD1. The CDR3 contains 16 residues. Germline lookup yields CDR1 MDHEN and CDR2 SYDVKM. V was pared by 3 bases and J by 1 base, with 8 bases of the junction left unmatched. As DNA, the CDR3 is TGTGCCAGCAGTTTCCCTCGACAGGGAACGAACACTGAAGCTTTCTTT. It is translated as CASSFPRQGTNTEAFF.

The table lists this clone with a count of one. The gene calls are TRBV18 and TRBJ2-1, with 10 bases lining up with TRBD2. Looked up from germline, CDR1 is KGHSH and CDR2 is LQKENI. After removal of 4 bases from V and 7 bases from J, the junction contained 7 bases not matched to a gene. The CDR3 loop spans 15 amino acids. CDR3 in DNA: TGTGCCAGCTCACTACAAGCGGGAGGGATAAATGAGCAGTTCTTC. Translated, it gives CASSLQAGGINEQFF.

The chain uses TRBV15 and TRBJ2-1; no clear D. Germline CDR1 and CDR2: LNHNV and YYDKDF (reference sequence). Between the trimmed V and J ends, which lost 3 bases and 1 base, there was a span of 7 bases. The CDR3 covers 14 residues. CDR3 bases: TGTGCCACCAGCAGGATGACTTCCTACAATGAGCAGTTCTTC. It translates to CATSRMTSYNEQFF.

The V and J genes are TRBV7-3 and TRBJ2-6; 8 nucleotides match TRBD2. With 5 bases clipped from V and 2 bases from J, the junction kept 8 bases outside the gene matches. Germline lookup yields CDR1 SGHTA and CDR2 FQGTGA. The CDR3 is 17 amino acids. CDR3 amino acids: CASSPQGGRTGANVLTF. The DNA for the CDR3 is TGTGCCAGCAGCCCCCAGGGCGGGAGGACTGGGGCCAACGTCCTGACTTTC.